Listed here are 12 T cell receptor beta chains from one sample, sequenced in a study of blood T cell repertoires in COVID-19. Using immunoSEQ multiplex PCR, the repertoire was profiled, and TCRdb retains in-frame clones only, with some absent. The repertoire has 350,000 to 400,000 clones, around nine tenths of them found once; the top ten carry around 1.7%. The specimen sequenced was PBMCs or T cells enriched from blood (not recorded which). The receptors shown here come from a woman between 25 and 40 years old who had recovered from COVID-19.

For the CDR3, the DNA is TGTGCCAGCAGTTACTTGGGGGGACTTGGTGAAAAACTGTTTTTT. As protein: CASSYLGGLGEKLFF. The chain has TRBV6-7 and TRBJ1-4, with a tentative D call TRBD1 (5 bases). TRBV6-7 belongs to the ORF category, with a function that is uncertain. With 1 base removed from V and 7 bases from J, the gap between germline ends came to 13 bases. The CDR3 has 15 residues.

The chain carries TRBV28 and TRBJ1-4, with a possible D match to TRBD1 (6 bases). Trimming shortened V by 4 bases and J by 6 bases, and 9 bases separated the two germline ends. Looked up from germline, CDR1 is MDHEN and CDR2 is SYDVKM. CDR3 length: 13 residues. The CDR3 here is CASSWTVDEKLFF. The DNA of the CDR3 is TGTGCCAGCAGTTGGACAGTTGATGAAAAACTGTTTTTT.

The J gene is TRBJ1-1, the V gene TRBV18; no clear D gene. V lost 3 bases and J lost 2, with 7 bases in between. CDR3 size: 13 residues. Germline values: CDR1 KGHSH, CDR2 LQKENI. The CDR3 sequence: CASSPTINTEAFF. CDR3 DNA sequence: TGTGCCAGCTCACCGACAATCAACACTGAAGCTTTCTTT.

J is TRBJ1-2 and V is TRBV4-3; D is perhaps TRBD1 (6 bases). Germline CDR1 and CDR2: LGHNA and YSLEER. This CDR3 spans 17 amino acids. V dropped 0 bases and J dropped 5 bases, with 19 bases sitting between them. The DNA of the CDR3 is TGCGCCAGCAGCCAAGATCTAGGGGGAAGGCATCATTATGGCTACACCTTC. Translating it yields CASSQDLGGRHHYGYTF.

The CDR3 nucleotides read TGTGCCAGCAGCTCCCCGGGACTAGCGGGGAATGAGCAGTTCTTC. This translates into CASSSPGLAGNEQFF. J is TRBJ2-1 and V is TRBV11-1; 13 bases fit TRBD2. This CDR3 region has 15 residues. The V gene end was trimmed by 4 bases and the J gene end by 7 bases; junction bases not matched to a gene: 4. In germline, CDR1 is SGHAT, CDR2 FQDESV (reference sequence).

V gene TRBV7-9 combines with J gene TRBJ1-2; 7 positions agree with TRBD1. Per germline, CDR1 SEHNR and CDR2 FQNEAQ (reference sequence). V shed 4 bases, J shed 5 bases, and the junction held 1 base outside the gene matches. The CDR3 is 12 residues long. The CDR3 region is CASSWDSYGYTF. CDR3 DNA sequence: TGTGCCAGCAGCTGGGACAGTTATGGCTACACCTTC.

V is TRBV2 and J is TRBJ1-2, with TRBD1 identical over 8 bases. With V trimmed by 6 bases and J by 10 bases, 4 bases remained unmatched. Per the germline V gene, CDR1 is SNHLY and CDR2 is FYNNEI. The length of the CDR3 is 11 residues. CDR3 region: CASRSGGHYTF. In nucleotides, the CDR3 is TGTGCCAGCAGGTCAGGGGGCCACTACACCTTC.

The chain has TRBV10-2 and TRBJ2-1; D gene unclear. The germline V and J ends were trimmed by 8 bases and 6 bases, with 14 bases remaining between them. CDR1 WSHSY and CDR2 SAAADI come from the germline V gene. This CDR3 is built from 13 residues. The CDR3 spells CASYDMVVNEQFF. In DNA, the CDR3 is TGCGCCAGCTACGATATGGTAGTCAATGAGCAGTTCTTC.

In nucleotides, the CDR3 is TGTGCTAGTGGTTTGGTAACCCGGTGGGATACGCAGTATTTT. Translated, it gives CASGLVTRWDTQYF. J is TRBJ2-3 and V is TRBV12-5, with D hard to call. The germline V and J ends were trimmed by 0 bases and 6 bases, with 10 bases remaining between them. CDR3 size: 14 residues. The germline V gene has CDR1 LGHNT and CDR2 FRNRAP.

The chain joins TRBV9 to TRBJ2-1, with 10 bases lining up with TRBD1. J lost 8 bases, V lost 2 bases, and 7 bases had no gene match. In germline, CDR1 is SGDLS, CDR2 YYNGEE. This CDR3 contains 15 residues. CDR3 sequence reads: CASSVRDRGADEQFF. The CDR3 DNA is TGTGCCAGCAGCGTTAGGGACAGGGGCGCGGATGAGCAGTTCTTC.

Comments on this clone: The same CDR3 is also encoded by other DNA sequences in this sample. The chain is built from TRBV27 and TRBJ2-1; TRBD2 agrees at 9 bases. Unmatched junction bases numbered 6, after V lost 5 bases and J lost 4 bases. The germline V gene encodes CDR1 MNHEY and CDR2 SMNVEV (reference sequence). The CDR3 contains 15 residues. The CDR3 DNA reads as TGTGCCAGCAGTCCATCTAGCGGGAATTACAATGAGCAGTTCTTC. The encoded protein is CASSPSSGNYNEQFF.

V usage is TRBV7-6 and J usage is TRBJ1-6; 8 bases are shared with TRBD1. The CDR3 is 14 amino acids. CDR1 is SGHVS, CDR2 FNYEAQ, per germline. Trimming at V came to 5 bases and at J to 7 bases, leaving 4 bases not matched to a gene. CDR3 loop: CASSQQGGNSPLHF. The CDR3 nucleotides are TGTGCCAGCAGCCAACAGGGGGGGAATTCACCCCTCCACTTT. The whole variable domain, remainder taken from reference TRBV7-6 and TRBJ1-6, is GAGVSQSPRYKVTKRGQDVALRCDPISGHVSLYWYRQALGQGPEFLTYFNYEAQQDKSGLPNDRFSAERPEGSISTLTIQRTEQRDSAMYRCASSQQGGNSPLHFGNGTRLTVT.